The 16 T cell receptor beta chains in this list originate from one sample, sequenced in a study of T cell responses to AZD1222 COVID-19 vaccine (dated by TCRdb to about 2021). Library method: the immunoSEQ multiplex PCR assay. TCRdb stores this immuneACCESS table with in-frame sequences only. Part of the clones is absent; in the studies checked, under half of the shortfall reflects unresolved V genes, and no reason is known for the rest. Counted in this sample were more than 65,000 clones; roughly nine tenths of them appeared once. The ten largest clones capture about 7.7% of the sample. In light of the paper, this sample's time point label describes: baseline before first vaccination. The starting material was peripheral blood, obtained on day 0 of AZD1222 vaccination. Source of these receptors: an adult in good health.

The V call is TRBV19, the J call TRBJ1-3, with a weak D call TRBD1 (6 bases). V was pared by 10 bases and J by 0 bases, with 16 bases between. CDR1 is LNHDA, CDR2 SQIVND, per germline (reference sequence). The CDR3 sequence is 15 residues long. CDR3 in DNA: TGTGCCACAACCCAAGACAGGAGCTCTGGAAACACCATATATTTT. Its protein product is CATTQDRSSGNTIYF.

The chain employs TRBV7-9 and TRBJ1-4; D is ambiguous. Germline V gene sequence: CDR1 SEHNR, CDR2 FQNEAQ (reference sequence). Trimming removed 7 bases from V and 5 bases from J, with 8 bases in between. The CDR3 has 12 residues. Here the CDR3 reads CASTLGNEKLFF. CDR3 coding DNA: TGTGCCAGCACCCTAGGGAATGAAAAACTGTTTTTT. Full variable domain (remainder filled in from reference TRBV7-9 and TRBJ1-4): DTGVSQNPRHKITKRGQNVTFRCDPISEHNRLYWYRQTLGQGPEFLTYFQNEAQLEKSRLLSDRFSAERPKGSFSTLEIQRTEQGDSAMYLCASTLGNEKLFFGSGTQLSVL.

The V call is TRBV7-2, the J call TRBJ2-1, with no clear D. This CDR3 is built from 13 residues. The germline V and J ends were trimmed by 4 bases and 3 bases, with 7 bases remaining between them. Per germline, CDR1 SGHTA and CDR2 FQGNSA. CDR3 nucleotide sequence: TGTGCCAGCAGCTCAGACAACTACAATGAGCAGTTCTTC. As protein: CASSSDNYNEQFF.

The rearrangement links TRBV10-3 to TRBJ2-1; 9 bases map to TRBD2. The CDR3 runs to 14 residues. Germline V gene sequence: CDR1 ENHRY, CDR2 SYGVKD. The V segment lost 3 bases and the J segment 8 bases; nucleotides outside the gene matches: 5. CDR3 nucleotide sequence: TGTGCCATCAGTGACGGGACTAGCAACCATGAGCAGTTCTTC. Translating gives CAISDGTSNHEQFF.

This clone was detected once. This CDR3 reads CASSLAGGRETQYF. The CDR3 DNA is TGTGCCAGCAGCTTGGCGGGGGGGCGGGAGACCCAGTACTTC. V is TRBV5-4 and J is TRBJ2-5, with TRBD2 matching over 8 bases. V lost 0 bases to trimming and J lost 5 bases; unmatched junction nucleotides: 3. CDR1 is SGHNT, CDR2 YYREEE, per germline (reference sequence). The length of the CDR3 is 14 residues.

This sequence joins TRBV6-5 and TRBJ2-7; 8 bases fit TRBD2. Trimming took 7 bases from V and 3 from J; bases not matched to a gene: 5. CDR3 length: 13 amino acids. Germline-derived CDR1 and CDR2 are MNHEY and SVGAGI. CDR3 protein: CASIRRGDYEQYF. The DNA for the CDR3 is TGTGCCAGCATAAGGCGGGGGGACTACGAGCAGTACTTC.

The genes are TRBV24-1 and TRBJ1-1; D gene uncertain. CDR1 and CDR2 (germline): KGHDR, SFDVKD. Trimming shortened V by 2 bases and J by 13 bases, and 10 bases separated the two germline ends. The CDR3 spans 11 residues. This chain's CDR3 is CATSDSRTDFF. CDR3 nucleotide sequence: TGTGCCACCAGTGATTCTAGGACGGATTTCTTT.

This chain uses TRBV19 with TRBJ1-6, with D unresolved. V was shortened by 4 bases and J by 7 bases, with 11 bases between the two germline ends. Germline values: CDR1 LNHDA, CDR2 SQIVND (reference sequence). The CDR3 is 14 amino acids. CDR3 sequence: CASSTDRGNSPLHF. For the CDR3, the DNA is TGTGCCAGTAGTACGGACCGTGGAAATTCACCCCTCCACTTT.

The V and J genes are TRBV27 and TRBJ2-7, with 9 bases aligning to TRBD1. This CDR3 has 15 residues. The junction had 9 bases not matched to a gene; V was cut back by 6 bases and J by 3 bases. Germline V gives CDR1 MNHEY, CDR2 SMNVEV (reference sequence). CDR3 DNA sequence: TGTGCCAGCAGACACCGGGACAGGGACCTCTACGAGCAGTACTTC. Translating it yields CASRHRDRDLYEQYF.

Turning to this clone: The sample has other DNA sequences that encode this CDR3 too. This rearrangement joins TRBV2 to TRBJ2-1; D is perhaps TRBD2 (5 bases). The CDR3 length is 13 residues. CDR1 and CDR2 from the germline V gene are SNHLY and FYNNEI. Trimming removed 6 bases from V and 7 bases from J, with 13 bases in between. The CDR3 bases are TGTGCCAGCAGGGGCCAAGGAGGTAATGAGCAGTTCTTC. This translates into CASRGQGGNEQFF. Together with reference TRBV2 and TRBJ2-1, the CDR3 gives the full variable domain: EPEVTQTPSHQVTQMGQEVILRCVPISNHLYFYWYRQILGQKVEFLVSFYNNEISEKSEIFDDQFSVERPDGSNFTLKIRSTKLEDSAMYFCASRGQGGNEQFFGPGTRLTVL.

The chain has TRBV13 and TRBJ2-7, with 13 bases that match TRBD2. J was trimmed by 4 bases and V by 4 bases; bases with no gene match: 7. Germline CDR1 and CDR2: PRHDT and FYEKMQ (reference sequence). There are 16 residues in the CDR3. The CDR3 spells CASSYGTSGIKYEQYF. In DNA form, the CDR3 reads TGTGCCAGCAGCTACGGGACTAGCGGGATAAAATACGAGCAGTACTTC. The entire variable domain, with the rest obtained from reference TRBV13 and TRBJ2-7, is as follows: AAGVIQSPRHLIKEKRETATLKCYPIPRHDTVYWYQQGPGQDPQFLISFYEKMQSDKGSIPDRFSAQQFSDYHSELNMSSLELGDSALYFCASSYGTSGIKYEQYFGPGTRLTVT.

V and J are TRBV14 and TRBJ1-1, with D maybe TRBD1 (5 bases). The V and J ends lost 0 bases and 5 bases respectively, with 7 bases between them. Germline-derived CDR1 and CDR2 are SGHDN and FVKESK. This CDR3 has 13 amino acids. CDR3 residues: CASSQERGTEAFF. The CDR3 nucleotides read TGTGCCAGCAGCCAAGAAAGGGGAACTGAAGCTTTCTTT. The full variable domain, its missing parts supplied by reference TRBV14 and TRBJ1-1, is EAGVTQFPSHSVIEKGQTVTLRCDPISGHDNLYWYRRVMGKEIKFLLHFVKESKQDESGMPNNRFLAERTGGTYSTLKVQPAELEDSGVYFCASSQERGTEAFFGQGTRLTVV.

The chain links TRBV14 to TRBJ1-1; no clear D gene. There are 15 residues in the CDR3. Trimming removed 0 bases at V and 5 bases at J, with 13 bases between. Germline lookup yields CDR1 SGHDN and CDR2 FVKESK. CDR3 in amino acids: CASSQEWALGTEAFF. The CDR3 DNA follows: TGTGCCAGCAGCCAAGAATGGGCACTCGGGACTGAAGCTTTCTTT. Supplemented by reference TRBV14 and TRBJ1-1, the full variable domain reads EAGVTQFPSHSVIEKGQTVTLRCDPISGHDNLYWYRRVMGKEIKFLLHFVKESKQDESGMPNNRFLAERTGGTYSTLKVQPAELEDSGVYFCASSQEWALGTEAFFGQGTRLTVV.

The chain links TRBV27 to TRBJ1-1; TRBD1 matches 10 bases. CDR3 length equals 22 residues. J was trimmed by 0 bases and V by 6 bases; bases with no gene match: 25. Looked up from germline, CDR1 is MNHEY and CDR2 is SMNVEV (reference sequence). CDR3 in DNA: TGTGCCAGCAGGCCTCCAGCTTCAGACAGGGGGCGCGGCCGGAACTTGAACACTGAAGCTTTCTTT. Protein product: CASRPPASDRGRGRNLNTEAFF.

This clone was observed a few times. The DNA for the CDR3 is TGCGCCAGCAGCTGGACGTCTATGAACACTGAAGCTTTCTTT. Its protein is CASSWTSMNTEAFF. The V and J genes are TRBV5-1 and TRBJ1-1; D is ambiguous. Trimming left V 3 bases short and J 0 bases short, with 9 bases between. The germline gives CDR1 SGHRS, CDR2 YFSETQ. CDR3 length equals 14 residues.

CDR3 DNA sequence: TGTGCCAGCAGTATTGGACAGCGGGCAGATACGCAGTATTTT. Translation: CASSIGQRADTQYF. This chain joins TRBV28 and TRBJ2-3; the D call may be TRBD1 or TRBD2 (6 bases each). The CDR3 sequence is 14 residues long. V was trimmed by 5 bases and J by 4 bases, leaving 13 bases between them. The germline CDR1 and CDR2 sequences are MDHEN and SYDVKM.